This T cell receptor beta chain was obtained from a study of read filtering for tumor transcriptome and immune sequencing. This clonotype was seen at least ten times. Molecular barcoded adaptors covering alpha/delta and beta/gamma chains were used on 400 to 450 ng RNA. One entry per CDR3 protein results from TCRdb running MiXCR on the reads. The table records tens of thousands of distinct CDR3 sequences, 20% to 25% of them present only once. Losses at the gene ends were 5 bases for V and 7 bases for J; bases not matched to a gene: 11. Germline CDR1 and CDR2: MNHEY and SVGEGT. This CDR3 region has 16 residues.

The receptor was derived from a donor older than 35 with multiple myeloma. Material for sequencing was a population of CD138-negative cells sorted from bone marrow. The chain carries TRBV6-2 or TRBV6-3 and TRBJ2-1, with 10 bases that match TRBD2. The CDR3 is CASSPMPKREGNEQFF. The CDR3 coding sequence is TGTGCCAGCAGTCCTATGCCCAAGCGGGAGGGGAATGAGCAGTTCTTC.